This T cell receptor beta chain comes out of a study of blood T cell repertoires in COVID-19. Sequencing used immunoSEQ multiplex PCR; TCRdb keeps in-frame clones, though not all of them. In the table there are over 75,000 clones, 80% to 90% of which are singletons. The CDR3 is 13 amino acids. CDR1 is LNHDA and CDR2 is SQIVND in the germline V gene (reference sequence). After removal of 10 bases from V and 7 bases from J, the junction contained 11 bases not matched to a gene. Sequencing was done on a sample of peripheral blood. The sequence came from a human donor with COVID-19, enrolled during active disease. The donor label of this sample is uncertain. This chain links TRBV19 with TRBJ1-2; 8 positions match TRBD1. This CDR3 is CATSLTGEGGYTF. CDR3 in DNA: TGTGCCACCTCCCTGACAGGGGAGGGTGGCTACACCTTC.